Following are 4 T cell receptor beta chains from one sample sequenced in a study of cytomegalovirus exposure and HLA in healthy donors. In the PCR, 60 Vbeta and 13 Jbeta primers were used. TCRdb's table, derived via immunoSEQ multiplex PCR, lists solely in-frame clones and lacks some. The table has about 98,000 clones, roughly 81% seen once. Sequenced input: PBMCs. These receptors originate from a man in his forties or fifties in good health and CMV-seronegative.

In its sample, this clone was seen a few times. This chain uses TRBV19 with TRBJ2-7, with 8 bases that match TRBD2. This CDR3 contains 15 residues. Germline V lookup: CDR1 LNHDA, CDR2 SQIVND (reference sequence). The V gene end was trimmed by 2 bases and the J gene end by 2 bases; junction bases not matched to a gene: 5. The DNA of the CDR3 is TGTGCCAGTAGTATAATCGGGGGGGGAACCTACGAGCAGTACTTC. It translates to CASSIIGGGTYEQYF.

The rearrangement links TRBV10-3 to TRBJ1-1; 7 nucleotides match TRBD1. Germline loops: CDR1 ENHRY, CDR2 SYGVKD. The CDR3 length is 13 residues. J was trimmed by 2 bases and V by 10 bases; bases with no gene match: 7. The CDR3 DNA reads as TGTGCCAACCGACAGGGCTTTAACACTGAAGCTTTCTTT. It is translated as CANRQGFNTEAFF.

The rearrangement uses TRBV29-1 and TRBJ1-2; TRBD1 matches at 9 bases. This CDR3 contains 13 residues. CDR1 and CDR2 from the germline V gene are SQVTM and ANQGSEA. With V trimmed by 7 bases and J by 8 bases, 11 bases remained unmatched. CDR3 region: CSASRTGAGGYTF. In DNA form, the CDR3 reads TGCAGCGCCTCGAGGACAGGGGCGGGCGGCTACACCTTC. Based on the CDR3 plus reference TRBV29-1 and TRBJ1-2, the full variable domain is SAVISQKPSRDICQRGTSLTIQCQVDSQVTMMFWYRQQPGQSLTLIATANQGSEATYESGFVIDKFPISRPNLTFSTLTVSNMSPEDSSIYLCSASRTGAGGYTFGSGTRLTVV.

The chain recombines TRBV10-3 with TRBJ1-2, with D unclear. The CDR3 totals 13 residues. V was pared by 9 bases and J by 2 bases, with 13 bases between. Germline assignment: CDR1 ENHRY and CDR2 SYGVKD. CDR3 region: CAISGGYNYGYTF. In DNA, the CDR3 is TGTGCCATATCGGGAGGTTACAACTATGGCTACACCTTC.